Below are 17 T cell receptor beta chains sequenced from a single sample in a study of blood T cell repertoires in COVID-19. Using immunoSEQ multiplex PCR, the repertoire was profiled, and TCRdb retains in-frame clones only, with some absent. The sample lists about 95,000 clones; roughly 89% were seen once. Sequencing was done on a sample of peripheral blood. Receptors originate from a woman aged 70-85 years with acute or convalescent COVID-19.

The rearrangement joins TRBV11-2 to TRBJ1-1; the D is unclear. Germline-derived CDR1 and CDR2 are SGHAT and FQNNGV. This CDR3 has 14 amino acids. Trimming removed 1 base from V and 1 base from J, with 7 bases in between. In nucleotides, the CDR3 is TGTGCCAGCAGCTTAGGGTACGGGAACACTGAAGCTTTCTTT. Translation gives CASSLGYGNTEAFF.

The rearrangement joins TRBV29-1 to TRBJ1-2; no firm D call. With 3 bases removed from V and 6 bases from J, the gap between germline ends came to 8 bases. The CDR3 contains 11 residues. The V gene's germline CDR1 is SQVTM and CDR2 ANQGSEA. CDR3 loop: CSVEGQDGYTF. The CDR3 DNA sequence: TGCAGCGTTGAGGGTCAGGATGGCTACACCTTC.

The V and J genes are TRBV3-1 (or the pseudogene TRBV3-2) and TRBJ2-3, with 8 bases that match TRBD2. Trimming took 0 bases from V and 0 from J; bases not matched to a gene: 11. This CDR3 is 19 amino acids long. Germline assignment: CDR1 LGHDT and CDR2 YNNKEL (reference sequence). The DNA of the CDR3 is TGTGCCAGCAGCCAAGATAAGCGGGGGAGAGACTCTAGCACAGATACGCAGTATTTT. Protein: CASSQDKRGRDSSTDTQYF.

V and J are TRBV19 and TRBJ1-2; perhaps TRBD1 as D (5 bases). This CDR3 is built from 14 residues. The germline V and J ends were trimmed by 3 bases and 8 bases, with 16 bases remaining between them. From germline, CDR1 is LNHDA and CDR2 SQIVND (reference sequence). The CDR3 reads CASSMELGPRGYTF. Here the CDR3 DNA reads TGTGCCAGTAGTATGGAACTGGGGCCGAGGGGCTACACCTTC. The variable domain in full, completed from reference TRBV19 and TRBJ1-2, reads DGGITQSPKYLFRKEGQNVTLSCEQNLNHDAMYWYRQDPGQGLRLIYYSQIVNDFQKGDIAEGYSVSREKKESFPLTVTSAQKNPTAFYLCASSMELGPRGYTFGSGTRLTVV.

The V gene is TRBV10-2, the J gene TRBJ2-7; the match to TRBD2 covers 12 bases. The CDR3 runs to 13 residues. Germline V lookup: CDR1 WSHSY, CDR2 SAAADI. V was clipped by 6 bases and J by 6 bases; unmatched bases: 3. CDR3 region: CASRTSGGREQYV. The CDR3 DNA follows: TGCGCCAGCAGGACTAGCGGGGGACGCGAGCAGTACGTC.

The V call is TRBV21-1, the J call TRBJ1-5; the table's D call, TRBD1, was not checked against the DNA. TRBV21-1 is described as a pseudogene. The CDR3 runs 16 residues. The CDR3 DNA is TGTGCCAGCAGCAAATGGGGGACAGGGGGTTATCAGCCCCAGCATTTT. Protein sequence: CASSKWGTGGYQPQHF.

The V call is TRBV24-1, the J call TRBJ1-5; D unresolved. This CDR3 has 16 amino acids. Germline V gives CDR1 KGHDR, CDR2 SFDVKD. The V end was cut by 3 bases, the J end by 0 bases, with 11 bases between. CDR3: CATSDGQISSNQPQHF. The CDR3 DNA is TGTGCCACCAGTGATGGGCAGATATCTAGCAATCAGCCCCAGCATTTT.

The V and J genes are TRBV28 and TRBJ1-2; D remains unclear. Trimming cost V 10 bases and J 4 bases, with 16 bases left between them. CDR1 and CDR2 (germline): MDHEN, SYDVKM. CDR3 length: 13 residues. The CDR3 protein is CAISSAGVYGYTF. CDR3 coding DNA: TGTGCCATTTCAAGCGCGGGTGTCTATGGCTACACCTTC.

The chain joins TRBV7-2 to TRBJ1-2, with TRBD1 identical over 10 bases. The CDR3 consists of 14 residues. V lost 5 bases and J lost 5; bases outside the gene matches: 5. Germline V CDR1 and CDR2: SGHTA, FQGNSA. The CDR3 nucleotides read TGTGCCAGCAGCCACCCGGGACAGGGGTATGGCTACACCTTC. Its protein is CASSHPGQGYGYTF.

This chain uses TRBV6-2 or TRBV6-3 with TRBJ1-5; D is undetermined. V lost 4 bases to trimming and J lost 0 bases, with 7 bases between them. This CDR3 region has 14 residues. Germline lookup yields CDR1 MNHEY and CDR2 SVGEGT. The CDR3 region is CASSLVNSNQPQHF. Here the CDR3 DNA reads TGTGCCAGCAGTTTAGTTAATAGCAATCAGCCCCAGCATTTT.

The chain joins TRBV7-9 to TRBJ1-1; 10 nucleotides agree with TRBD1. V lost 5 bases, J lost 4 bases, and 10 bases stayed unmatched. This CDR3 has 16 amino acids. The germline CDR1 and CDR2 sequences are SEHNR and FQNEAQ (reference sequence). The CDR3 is CASSPQTGGWGTEAFF. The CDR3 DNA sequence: TGTGCCAGCAGCCCTCAGACAGGGGGCTGGGGCACTGAAGCTTTCTTT. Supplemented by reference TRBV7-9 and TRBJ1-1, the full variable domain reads DTGVSQNPRHKITKRGQNVTFRCDPISEHNRLYWYRQTLGQGPEFLTYFQNEAQLEKSRLLSDRFSAERPKGSFSTLEIQRTEQGDSAMYLCASSPQTGGWGTEAFFGQGTRLTVV.

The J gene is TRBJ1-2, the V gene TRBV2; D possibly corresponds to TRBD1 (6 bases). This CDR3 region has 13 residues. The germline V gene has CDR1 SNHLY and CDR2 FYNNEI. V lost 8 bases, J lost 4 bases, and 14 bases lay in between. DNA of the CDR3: TGTGCCAGCTCCCCCCGACAGGCCTATGGCTACACCTTC. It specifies CASSPRQAYGYTF.

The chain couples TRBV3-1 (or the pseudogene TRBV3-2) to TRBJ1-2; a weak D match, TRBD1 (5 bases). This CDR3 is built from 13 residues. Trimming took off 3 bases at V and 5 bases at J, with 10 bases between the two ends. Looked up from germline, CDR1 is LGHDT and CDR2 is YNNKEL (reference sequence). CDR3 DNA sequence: TGTGCCAGCAGCCAGACAGTCCGGTATGGCTACACCTTC. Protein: CASSQTVRYGYTF.

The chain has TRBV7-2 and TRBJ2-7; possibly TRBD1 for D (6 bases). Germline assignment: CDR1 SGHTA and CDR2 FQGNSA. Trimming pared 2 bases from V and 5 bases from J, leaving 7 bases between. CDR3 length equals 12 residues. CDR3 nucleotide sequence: TGTGCCAGCAGCTTATGGGGGCACGAGCAGTACTTC. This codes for CASSLWGHEQYF.

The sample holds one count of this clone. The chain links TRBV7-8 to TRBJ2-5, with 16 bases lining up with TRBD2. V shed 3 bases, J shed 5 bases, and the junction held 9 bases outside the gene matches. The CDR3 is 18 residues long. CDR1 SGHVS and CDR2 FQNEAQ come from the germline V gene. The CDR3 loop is CASSLGTSGRAVAETQYF. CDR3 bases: TGTGCCAGCAGCTTGGGGACTAGCGGGAGGGCCGTCGCGGAGACCCAGTACTTC.

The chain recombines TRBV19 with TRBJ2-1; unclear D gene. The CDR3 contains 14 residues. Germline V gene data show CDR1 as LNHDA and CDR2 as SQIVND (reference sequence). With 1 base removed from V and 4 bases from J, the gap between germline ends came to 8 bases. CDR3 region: CASSIGQTYNEQFF. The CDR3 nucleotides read TGTGCCAGTAGTATAGGGCAGACATACAATGAGCAGTTCTTC.

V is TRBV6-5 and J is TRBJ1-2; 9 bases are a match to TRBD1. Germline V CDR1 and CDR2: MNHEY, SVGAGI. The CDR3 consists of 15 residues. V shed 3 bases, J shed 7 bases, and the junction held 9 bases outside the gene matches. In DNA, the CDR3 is TGTGCCAGCAGTTATCAAAGGGACAGGGCCGGTGGCTACACCTTC. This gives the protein CASSYQRDRAGGYTF.